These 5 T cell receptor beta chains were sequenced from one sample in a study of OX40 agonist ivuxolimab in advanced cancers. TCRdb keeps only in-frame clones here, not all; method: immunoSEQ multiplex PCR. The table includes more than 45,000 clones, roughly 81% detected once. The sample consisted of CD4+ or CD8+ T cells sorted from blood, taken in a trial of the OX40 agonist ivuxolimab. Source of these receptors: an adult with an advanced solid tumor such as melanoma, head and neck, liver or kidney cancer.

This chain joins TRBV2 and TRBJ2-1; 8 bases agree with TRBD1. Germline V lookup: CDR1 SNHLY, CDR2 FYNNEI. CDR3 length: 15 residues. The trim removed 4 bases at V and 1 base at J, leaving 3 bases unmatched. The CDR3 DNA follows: TGTGCCAGCAGTGTGCAGGGGGCTTCCTACAATGAGCAGTTCTTC. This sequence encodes CASSVQGASYNEQFF.

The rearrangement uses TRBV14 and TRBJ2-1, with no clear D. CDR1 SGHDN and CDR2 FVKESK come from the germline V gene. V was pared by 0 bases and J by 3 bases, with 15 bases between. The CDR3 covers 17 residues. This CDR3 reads CASSQDSIGVGYNEQFF. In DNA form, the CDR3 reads TGTGCCAGCAGCCAAGATTCCATAGGAGTTGGCTACAATGAGCAGTTCTTC.

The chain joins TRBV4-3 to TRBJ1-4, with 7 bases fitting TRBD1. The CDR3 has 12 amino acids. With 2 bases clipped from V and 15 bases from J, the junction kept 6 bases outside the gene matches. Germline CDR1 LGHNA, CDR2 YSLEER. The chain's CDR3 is CASSQYRGAVFF. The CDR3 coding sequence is TGCGCCAGCAGCCAATACAGGGGAGCGGTGTTTTTT.

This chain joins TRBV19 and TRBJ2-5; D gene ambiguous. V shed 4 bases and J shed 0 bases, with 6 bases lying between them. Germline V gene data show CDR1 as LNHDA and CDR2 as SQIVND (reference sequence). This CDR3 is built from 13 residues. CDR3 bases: TGTGCCAGTAGTACAGATTACCAAGAGACCCAGTACTTC. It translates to CASSTDYQETQYF.

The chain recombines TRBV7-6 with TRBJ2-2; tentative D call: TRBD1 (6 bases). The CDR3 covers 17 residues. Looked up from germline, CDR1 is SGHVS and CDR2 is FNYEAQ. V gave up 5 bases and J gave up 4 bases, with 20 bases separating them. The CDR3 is CASSPRGTFGGTGELFF. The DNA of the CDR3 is TGTGCCAGCAGCCCCAGGGGAACGTTTGGGGGCACCGGGGAGCTGTTTTTT. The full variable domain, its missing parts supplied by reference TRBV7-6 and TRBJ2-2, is GAGVSQSPRYKVTKRGQDVALRCDPISGHVSLYWYRQALGQGPEFLTYFNYEAQQDKSGLPNDRFSAERPEGSISTLTIQRTEQRDSAMYRCASSPRGTFGGTGELFFGEGSRLTVL.